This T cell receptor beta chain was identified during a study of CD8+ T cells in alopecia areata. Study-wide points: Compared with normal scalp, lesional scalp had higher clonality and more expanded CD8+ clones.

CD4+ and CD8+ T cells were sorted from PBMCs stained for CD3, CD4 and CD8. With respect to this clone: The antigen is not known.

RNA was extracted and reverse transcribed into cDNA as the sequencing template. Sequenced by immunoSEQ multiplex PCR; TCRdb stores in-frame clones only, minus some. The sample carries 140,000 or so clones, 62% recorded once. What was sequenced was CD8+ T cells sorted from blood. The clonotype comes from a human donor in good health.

The CDR3 loop reads CASKRPGALDEQFF. CDR3 DNA sequence: TGTGCCAGCAAGAGGCCAGGGGCCTTAGATGAGCAGTTCTTC. The chain uses TRBV27 and TRBJ2-1; possibly TRBD1 for D (6 bases). The V end lost 7 bases, the J end lost 8 bases, and 18 bases lay between the germline ends. The length of the CDR3 is 14 residues. Germline loops: CDR1 MNHEY, CDR2 SMNVEV (reference sequence).